These 8 T cell receptor beta chains share one sample of origin, sequenced in a study of beta chain features in type 1 diabetes. These receptors are not linked to any known antigen. The study, taken as a whole, reports: In all four CD4+ subsets, TCRB CDR3 length was significantly, moderately reduced in type 1 diabetes.

Expressed TCRB transcripts were sequenced after all isolated RNA was converted to cDNA. The method was immunoSEQ multiplex PCR; TCRdb's version includes in-frame clones alone and lacks a portion of them. The sample gives fewer than 30,000 clones, around 68% of which show up once; around 4% is in the top ten. Sequenced input: Tregs from blood. Every receptor here comes from a man aged 18 to 30 with type 1 diabetes.

This chain links TRBV28 with TRBJ2-1; TRBD1 aligns across 8 bases. CDR1 is MDHEN, CDR2 SYDVKM, per germline. J lost 11 bases, V lost 6 bases, and 18 bases had no gene match. The CDR3 sequence is 16 residues long. Written as DNA, the CDR3 is TGTGCCAGCAGCAGACAACCGGGACAGGTGTTAAACCAGCAGTTCTTC. It yields the protein CASSRQPGQVLNQQFF.

This chain joins TRBV30 and TRBJ1-4, with 7 bases matching TRBD1. The CDR3 sequence is 14 residues long. V shed 5 bases and J 8 bases; nucleotides not matched to a gene: 11. In germline, CDR1 is GTSNPN, CDR2 SVGIG (reference sequence). The DNA for the CDR3 is TGTGCCTGGGACCGACAGGGTTCTCAAGAAAAACTGTTTTTT. It specifies CAWDRQGSQEKLFF.

The chain combines TRBV28 with TRBJ2-7; weak D call: TRBD2 (6 bases). V was shortened by 0 bases and J by 2 bases, with 8 bases between the two germline ends. Looked up from germline, CDR1 is MDHEN and CDR2 is SYDVKM. The CDR3 runs to 14 residues. CDR3 nucleotide sequence: TGTGCCAGCAGTTTATGGGGGGGAGCCTACGAGCAGTACTTC. Translation gives CASSLWGGAYEQYF.

The V gene is TRBV29-1, the J gene TRBJ1-2; 7 bases line up with TRBD1. Per germline, CDR1 SQVTM and CDR2 ANQGSEA. The CDR3 has 14 amino acids. The V segment lost 1 base and the J segment 6 bases; nucleotides outside the gene matches: 8. The CDR3 bases are TGCAGCGTTGAAGTGTTGACAGGGTTAAATGGCTACACCTTC. It specifies CSVEVLTGLNGYTF.

This rearrangement joins TRBV7-9 to TRBJ2-7, with TRBD2 identical over 12 bases. This CDR3 contains 14 residues. The germline V gene encodes CDR1 SEHNR and CDR2 FQNEAQ (reference sequence). Unmatched junction bases numbered 2, after V lost 5 bases and J lost 3 bases. CDR3 residues: CASSRLAGVYEQYF. The DNA of the CDR3 is TGTGCCAGCAGCCGACTAGCGGGGGTCTACGAGCAGTACTTC.

This clone has only a few counts. V usage is TRBV10-3 and J usage is TRBJ2-1; 13 nucleotides align to TRBD2. CDR1 ENHRY and CDR2 SYGVKD come from the germline V gene. J was trimmed by 0 bases and V by 5 bases; bases with no gene match: 1. This CDR3 comprises 16 residues. Written as DNA, the CDR3 is TGTGCCATCAGTAGGACTAGCGGGAGCTCCTACAATGAGCAGTTCTTC. The encoded protein is CAISRTSGSSYNEQFF.

This clone was seen only a few times. The genes are TRBV15 and TRBJ2-5; D is possibly TRBD2 (6 bases). Germline CDR1 and CDR2: LNHNV and YYDKDF (reference sequence). V shed 3 bases and J shed 11 bases, with 19 bases lying between them. CDR3 length: 14 amino acids. The CDR3 sequence: CATSRGDSPEEQYF. In nucleotides, the CDR3 is TGTGCCACCAGCAGGGGGGACTCCCCTGAGGAGCAGTACTTC.

The J gene is TRBJ2-7, the V gene TRBV23-1; tentatively, D is TRBD2 (7 bases). TRBV23-1 is given ORF status, its function remaining uncertain. The CDR3 loop spans 15 amino acids. V lost 8 bases and J lost 7, with 24 bases in between. DNA of the CDR3: TGCGCCAGCGGAACAAAAGGGGGGGGCGGAGTTGAGCAGTACTTC. Translated: CASGTKGGGGVEQYF.